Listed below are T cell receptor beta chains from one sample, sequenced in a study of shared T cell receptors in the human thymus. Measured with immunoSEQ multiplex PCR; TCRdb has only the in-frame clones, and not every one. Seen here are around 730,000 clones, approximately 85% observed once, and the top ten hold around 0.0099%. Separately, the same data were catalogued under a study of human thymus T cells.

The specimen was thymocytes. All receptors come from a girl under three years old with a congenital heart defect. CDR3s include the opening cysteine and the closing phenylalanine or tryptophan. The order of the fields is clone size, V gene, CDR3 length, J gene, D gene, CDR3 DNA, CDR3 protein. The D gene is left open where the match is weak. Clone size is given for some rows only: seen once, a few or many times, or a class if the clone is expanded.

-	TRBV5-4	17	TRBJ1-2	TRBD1	TGTGCCAGCAGTCAAGCAGGGGGCCGAGGTACTAACTATGGCTACACCTTC	CASSQAGGRGTNYGYTF
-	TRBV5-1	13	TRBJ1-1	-	TGCGCCAGCAGCTTGTCTTCGGGGACTGAAGCTTTCTTT	CASSLSSGTEAFF
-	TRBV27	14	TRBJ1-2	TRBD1	TGTGCCAGCAGTCTACAGGGGATGGGCTATGGCTACACCTTC	CASSLQGMGYGYTF
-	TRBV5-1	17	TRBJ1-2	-	TGCGCCAGCAGCCGCCGTACATTGGAAGGAGCTAACTATGGCTACACCTTC	CASSRRTLEGANYGYTF
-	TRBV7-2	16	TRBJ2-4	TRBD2	TGTGCCAGCAGCTTAGGCGGGCCGGGAGGGGAAAACATTCAGTACTTC	CASSLGGPGGENIQYF
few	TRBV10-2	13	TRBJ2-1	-	TGCGCCAGCAGTATCCGCGGGGTCAATGAGCAGTTCTTC	CASSIRGVNEQFF
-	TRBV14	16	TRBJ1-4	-	TGTGCCAGCAGCCAATTAGGGTCCAGGGTCCGGGAAAAACTGTTTTTT	CASSQLGSRVREKLFF
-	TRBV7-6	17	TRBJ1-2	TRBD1	TGTGCCAGCAGCTTTGGAACCGGGACAGGTGTTAACTATGGCTACACCTTC	CASSFGTGTGVNYGYTF
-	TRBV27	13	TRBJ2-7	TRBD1	TGTGCCAGCAGTCGGACAGGGGCCACTGGGGAGTACTTC	CASSRTGATGEYF
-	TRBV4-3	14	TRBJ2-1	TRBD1	TGCGCCAGCAGCCAAGCAATACAGGGGAATGAGCAGTTCTTC	CASSQAIQGNEQFF
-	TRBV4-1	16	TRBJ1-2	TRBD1	TGCGCCAGCAGCCAAGGTTGGGACAGGTTGGGCTATGGCTACACCTTC	CASSQGWDRLGYGYTF
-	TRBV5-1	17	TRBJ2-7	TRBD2	TGCGCCAGCAGCCATTCATGCGGGGGGGCCCAGTTGTGGGAGCAGTACTTC	CASSHSCGGAQLWEQYF
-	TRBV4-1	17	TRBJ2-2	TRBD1	TGCGCCAGCAGCCAACGTATAGGGGGCATTCATCCCGGGGAGCTGTTTTTT	CASSQRIGGIHPGELFF
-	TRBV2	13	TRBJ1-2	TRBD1	TGTGCCAGCAGTGGGAAGGGGGCAGCTGGCTACACCTTC	CASSGKGAAGYTF
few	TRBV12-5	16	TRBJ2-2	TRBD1	TGTGCTAGTGGTTTGCTTACTGAAGCACAGGGGGGGGAGCTGTTTTTT	CASGLLTEAQGGELFF
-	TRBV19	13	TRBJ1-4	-	TGTGCCAGTAGTATTCTCCGGGATGAAAAACTGTTTTTT	CASSILRDEKLFF
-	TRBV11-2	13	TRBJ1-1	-	TGTGCCAGCGGAGAGGCGGGGAACACTGAAGCTTTCTTT	CASGEAGNTEAFF